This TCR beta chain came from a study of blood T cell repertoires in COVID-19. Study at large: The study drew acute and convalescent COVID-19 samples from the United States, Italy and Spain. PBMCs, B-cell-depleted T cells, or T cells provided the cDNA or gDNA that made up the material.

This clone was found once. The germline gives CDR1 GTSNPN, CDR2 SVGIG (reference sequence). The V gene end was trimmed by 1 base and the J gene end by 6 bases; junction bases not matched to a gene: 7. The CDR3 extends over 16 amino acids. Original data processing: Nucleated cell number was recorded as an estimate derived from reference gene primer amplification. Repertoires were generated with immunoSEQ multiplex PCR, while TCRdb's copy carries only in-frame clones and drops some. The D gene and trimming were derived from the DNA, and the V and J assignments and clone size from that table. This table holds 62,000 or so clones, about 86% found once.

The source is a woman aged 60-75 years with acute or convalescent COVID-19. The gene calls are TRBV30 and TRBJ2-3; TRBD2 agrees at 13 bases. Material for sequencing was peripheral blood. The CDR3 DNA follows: TGTGCCTGGAGTGCGGGGACTAGCGGGAAGTCGGATACGCAGTATTTT. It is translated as CAWSAGTSGKSDTQYF.